The 12 T cell receptor beta chains listed next were all sequenced from one sample in a study of blood T cell repertoires in COVID-19. Libraries were prepared by immunoSEQ multiplex PCR; TCRdb keeps only in-frame clonotypes and omits some of them. Seen here are under 250,000 clones, approximately 80% observed once, and the top ten hold 9.7%. The sequenced material came from peripheral blood. All receptors come from a middle-aged man with active or convalescent COVID-19.

This sequence joins TRBV18 and TRBJ1-2; D may be TRBD1 (6 bases). Germline V CDR1 and CDR2: KGHSH, LQKENI. Trimming took off 4 bases at V and 7 bases at J, with 16 bases between the two ends. The length of the CDR3 is 14 residues. The chain's CDR3 is CASSLYRDSAGYTF. As DNA, the CDR3 is TGTGCCAGCTCACTATACAGGGATTCGGCTGGCTACACCTTC.

The chain recombines TRBV2 with TRBJ1-4, with D possibly being TRBD1 (6 bases). The V and J ends lost 4 bases and 0 bases respectively, with 9 bases between them. CDR1 is SNHLY and CDR2 is FYNNEI in the germline V gene. CDR3 size: 15 residues. CDR3: CASSGQGSTNEKLFF. The DNA of the CDR3 is TGTGCCAGCAGTGGGCAGGGGTCAACTAATGAAAAACTGTTTTTT.

This clone was counted once. The V call is TRBV3-1 (or the pseudogene TRBV3-2), the J call TRBJ1-4; no clear D gene. The CDR3 runs to 16 residues. Trimming took 2 bases from V and 0 from J, leaving 10 bases between them. Per the germline V gene, CDR1 is LGHDT and CDR2 is YNNKEL (reference sequence). CDR3 nucleotides: TGTGCCAGCAGCCAACCCCGGGGTACAACTAATGAAAAACTGTTTTTT. This gives the protein CASSQPRGTTNEKLFF.

The chain is built from TRBV18 and TRBJ1-1; 7 bases agree with TRBD1. The ends lost 2 bases at V and 1 base at J; junction bases unmatched: 4. CDR1 and CDR2 (germline): KGHSH, LQKENI. The CDR3 loop spans 15 amino acids. This chain's CDR3 is CASSPKGQKNTEAFF. DNA of the CDR3: TGTGCCAGCTCACCAAAGGGACAGAAGAACACTGAAGCTTTCTTT.

The V and J genes are TRBV6-1 and TRBJ2-4, with TRBD1 identical over 7 bases. Losses at the gene ends were 2 bases for V and 5 bases for J; bases not matched to a gene: 3. CDR3 length: 14 residues. Germline V gene lookup returns CDR1 MNHNS and CDR2 SASEGT. CDR3 sequence: CASSETGAQNIQYF. CDR3 sequence (DNA): TGTGCCAGCAGTGAAACAGGGGCCCAAAACATTCAGTACTTC.

The gene calls are TRBV27 and TRBJ1-2; TRBD1 agrees at 8 bases. The J segment lost 6 bases and the V segment lost 4 bases, leaving 4 bases of the junction unmatched. CDR1 is MNHEY, CDR2 SMNVEV, per germline (reference sequence). The CDR3 is 13 residues long. The CDR3 region is CASSYSGGNGYTF. The CDR3 DNA follows: TGTGCCAGCAGTTATTCAGGGGGCAATGGCTACACCTTC.

The chain couples TRBV3-1 (or the pseudogene TRBV3-2) to TRBJ2-7; 7 bases are a match to TRBD2. The CDR3 runs 18 residues. CDR1 LGHDT and CDR2 YNNKEL come from the germline V gene (reference sequence). Trimming at V came to 1 base and at J to 0 bases, leaving 12 bases not matched to a gene. CDR3 sequence: CASSQARPLAAGSYEQYF. Written as DNA, the CDR3 is TGTGCCAGCAGCCAAGCAAGGCCCCTAGCGGCGGGCTCCTACGAGCAGTACTTC.

This chain uses TRBV28 with TRBJ2-7; 7 bases fit TRBD1. This CDR3 has 14 residues. V was pared by 6 bases and J by 2 bases, with 7 bases of the junction left unmatched. Looked up from germline, CDR1 is MDHEN and CDR2 is SYDVKM. CDR3: CASSQRDSAYEQYF. The CDR3 DNA sequence: TGTGCCAGCAGCCAACGGGACAGCGCCTACGAGCAGTACTTC.

This clone was detected a few times. The V gene is TRBV18, the J gene TRBJ2-5; 9 bases fit TRBD2. Germline lookup yields CDR1 KGHSH and CDR2 LQKENI. The CDR3 is 14 residues long. Losses at the gene ends were 2 bases for V and 2 bases for J; bases not matched to a gene: 0. The CDR3 nucleotides are TGTGCCAGCTCACCAGCGGGGGGGCAAGAGACCCAGTACTTC. This codes for CASSPAGGQETQYF.

This chain links TRBV7-2 with TRBJ2-5; TRBD1 matches at 10 bases. Germline loops: CDR1 SGHTA, CDR2 FQGNSA. V was pared by 1 base and J by 5 bases, with 4 bases of the junction left unmatched. The CDR3 is 15 residues long. This CDR3 is CASSLGGTGVETQYF. For the CDR3, the DNA is TGTGCCAGCAGCTTAGGTGGGACAGGGGTTGAGACCCAGTACTTC.

In DNA, the CDR3 is TGTGCCAGCAGCGTAGCTCCGGGTGCGGCCAATGAGCAGTTCTTC. Its protein product is CASSVAPGAANEQFF. The rearrangement links TRBV9 to TRBJ2-1; D is ambiguous. CDR3 length equals 15 residues. With 0 bases removed from V and 6 bases from J, the gap between germline ends came to 13 bases. The germline CDR1 and CDR2 sequences are SGDLS and YYNGEE.

This clone was found a few times. The CDR3 loop reads CSASSPSARTRGSTDTQYF. The CDR3 DNA is TGCAGTGCTAGTTCTCCCAGCGCCCGTACAAGAGGGAGCACAGATACGCAGTATTTT. The rearrangement links TRBV20-1 to TRBJ2-3; perhaps TRBD2 as D (5 bases). CDR3 size: 19 residues. Between the trimmed V and J ends, which lost 3 bases and 0 bases, there was a span of 25 bases. Germline V gene data show CDR1 as DFQATT and CDR2 as SNEGSKA (reference sequence).